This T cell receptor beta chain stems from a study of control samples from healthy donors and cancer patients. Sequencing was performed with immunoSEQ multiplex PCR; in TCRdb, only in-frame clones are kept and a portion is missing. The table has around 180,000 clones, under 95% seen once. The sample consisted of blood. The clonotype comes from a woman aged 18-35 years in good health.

In nucleotides, the CDR3 is TGTGCCAGCAGCTTAGGGCAGGTATGGCAGCCCCAGCATTTT. As protein: CASSLGQVWQPQHF. The chain carries TRBV7-2 and TRBJ1-5, with D hard to call. The germline CDR1 and CDR2 sequences are SGHTA and FQGNSA. CDR3 size: 14 residues. V lost 1 base and J lost 7, with 11 bases in between. Supplemented by reference TRBV7-2 and TRBJ1-5, the full variable domain reads GAGVSQSPSNKVTEKGKDVELRCDPISGHTALYWYRQSLGQGLEFLIYFQGNSAPDKSGLPSDRFSAERTGGSVSTLTIQRTQQEDSAVYLCASSLGQVWQPQHFGDGTRLSIL.